This T cell receptor (beta chain) was captured by sequencing in a study of T cells after yellow fever vaccination. One entry per CDR3 protein results from TCRdb running MiXCR on the 5' RACE reads. The sample contains 200,000 to 300,000 distinct CDR3 sequences, about 3.7% of which appear only once. V lost 8 bases to trimming and J lost 3 bases, with 8 bases between them. Germline assignment: CDR1 SQVTM and CDR2 ANQGSEA. The CDR3 is made up of 11 amino acids. Whole-study findings and limits: FACS-sorted repertoires could contain abundant clonotypes contaminating from the bulk population.

This clonotype has ten or more counts. What it binds is unknown. This TCR came from a man between 18 and 29 years old who received the YFV17D yellow fever vaccine. The source material was PBMCs, sampled 15 days after the yellow fever booster vaccination. The chain combines TRBV29-1 with TRBJ2-1; no clear D. CDR3 protein: CSMGVYNEQFF. DNA for the CDR3: TGCAGCATGGGTGTCTACAATGAGCAGTTCTTC.